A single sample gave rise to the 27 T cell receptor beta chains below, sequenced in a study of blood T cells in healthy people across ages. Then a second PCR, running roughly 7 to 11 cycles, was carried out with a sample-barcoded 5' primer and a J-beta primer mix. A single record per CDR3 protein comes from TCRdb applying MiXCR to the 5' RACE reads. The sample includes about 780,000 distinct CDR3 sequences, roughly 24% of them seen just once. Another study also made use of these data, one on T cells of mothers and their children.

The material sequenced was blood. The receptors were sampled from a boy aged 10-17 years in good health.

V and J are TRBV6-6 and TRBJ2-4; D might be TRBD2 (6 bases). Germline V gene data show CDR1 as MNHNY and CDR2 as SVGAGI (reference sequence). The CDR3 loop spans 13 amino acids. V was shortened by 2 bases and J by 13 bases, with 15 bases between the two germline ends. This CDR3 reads CASSYAGTERQYF. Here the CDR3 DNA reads TGTGCCAGCAGTTACGCGGGAACGGAACGCCAGTACTTC.

The CDR3 coding sequence is TGCAGTGCTAGACACAACAGGGACAGCTATGGCTACACCTTC. It yields the protein CSARHNRDSYGYTF. The chain carries TRBV20-1 and TRBJ1-2; 7 bases agree with TRBD1. J lost 4 bases, V lost 2 bases, and 7 bases had no gene match. Germline CDR1 and CDR2: DFQATT and SNEGSKA (reference sequence). This CDR3 spans 14 amino acids.

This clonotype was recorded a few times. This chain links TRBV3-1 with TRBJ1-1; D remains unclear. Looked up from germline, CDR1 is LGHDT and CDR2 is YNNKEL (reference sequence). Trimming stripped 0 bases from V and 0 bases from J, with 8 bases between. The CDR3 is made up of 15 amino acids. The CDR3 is CASSQEGQVNTEAFF. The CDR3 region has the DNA TGTGCCAGCAGCCAAGAAGGCCAGGTGAACACTGAAGCTTTCTTT.

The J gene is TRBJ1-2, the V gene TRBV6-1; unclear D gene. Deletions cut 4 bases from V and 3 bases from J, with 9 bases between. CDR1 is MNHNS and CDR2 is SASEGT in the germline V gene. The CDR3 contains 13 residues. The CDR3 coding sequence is TGTGCCAGCAGTGCTTCATGGGACTATGGCTACACCTTC. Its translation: CASSASWDYGYTF.

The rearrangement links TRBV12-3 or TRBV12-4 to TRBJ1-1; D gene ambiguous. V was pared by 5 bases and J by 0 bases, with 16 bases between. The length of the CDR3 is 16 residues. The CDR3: CASSQAPRNMNTEAFF. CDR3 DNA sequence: TGTGCCAGCAGTCAAGCTCCCAGGAACATGAACACTGAAGCTTTCTTT.

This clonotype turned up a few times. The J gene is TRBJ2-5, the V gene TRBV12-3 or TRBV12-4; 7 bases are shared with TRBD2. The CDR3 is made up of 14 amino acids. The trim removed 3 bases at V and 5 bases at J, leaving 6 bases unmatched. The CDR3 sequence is CASSLPSGAETQYF. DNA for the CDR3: TGTGCCAGCAGTTTGCCTAGCGGCGCGGAGACCCAGTACTTC.

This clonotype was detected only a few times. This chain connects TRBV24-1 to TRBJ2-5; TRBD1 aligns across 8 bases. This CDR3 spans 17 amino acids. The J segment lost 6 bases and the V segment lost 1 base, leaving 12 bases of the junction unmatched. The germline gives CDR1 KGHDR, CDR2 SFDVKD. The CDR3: CATSDLSAPRTGKTQYF. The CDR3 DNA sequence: TGTGCCACCAGTGATTTAAGCGCCCCCAGGACAGGGAAGACCCAGTACTTC.

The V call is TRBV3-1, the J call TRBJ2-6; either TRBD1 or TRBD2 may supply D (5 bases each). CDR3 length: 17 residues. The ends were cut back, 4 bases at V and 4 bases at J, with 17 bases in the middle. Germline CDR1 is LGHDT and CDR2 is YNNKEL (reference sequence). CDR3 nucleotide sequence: TGTGCCAGCAGCCCCGGGTGGGGGTACGTGGGGGCCAACGTCCTGACTTTC. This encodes CASSPGWGYVGANVLTF.

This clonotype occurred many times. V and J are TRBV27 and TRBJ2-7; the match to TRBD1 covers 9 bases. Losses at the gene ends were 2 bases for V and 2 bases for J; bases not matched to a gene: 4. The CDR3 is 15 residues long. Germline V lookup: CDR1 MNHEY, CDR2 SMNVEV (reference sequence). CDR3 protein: CASSLGRQGAYEQYF. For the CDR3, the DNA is TGTGCCAGCAGTTTAGGGAGACAGGGGGCCTACGAGCAGTACTTC.

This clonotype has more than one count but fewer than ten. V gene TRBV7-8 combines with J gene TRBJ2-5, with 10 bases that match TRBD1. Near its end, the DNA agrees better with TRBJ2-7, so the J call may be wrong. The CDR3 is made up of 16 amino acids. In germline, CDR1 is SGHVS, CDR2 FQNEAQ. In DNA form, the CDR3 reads TGTGCCAGCAGCCCTCACCGGGGACAGGGGCGGTACGAGCAGTACTTC. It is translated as CASSPHRGQGRYEQYF.

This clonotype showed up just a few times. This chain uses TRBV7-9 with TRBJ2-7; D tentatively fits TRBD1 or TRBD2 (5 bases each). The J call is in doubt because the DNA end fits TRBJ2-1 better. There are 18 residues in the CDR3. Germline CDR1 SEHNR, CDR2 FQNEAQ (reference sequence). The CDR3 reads CASSLRKLHRDPEHEQFF. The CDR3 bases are TGTGCCAGCAGCTTACGAAAACTCCACCGGGACCCCGAGCATGAGCAGTTCTTC.

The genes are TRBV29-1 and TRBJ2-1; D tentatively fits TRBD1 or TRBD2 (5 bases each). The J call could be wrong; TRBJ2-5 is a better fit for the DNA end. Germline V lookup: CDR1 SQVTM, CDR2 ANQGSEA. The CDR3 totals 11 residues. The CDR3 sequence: CSGGVRETQYF. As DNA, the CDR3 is TGCAGCGGAGGGGTTAGGGAGACCCAGTACTTC.

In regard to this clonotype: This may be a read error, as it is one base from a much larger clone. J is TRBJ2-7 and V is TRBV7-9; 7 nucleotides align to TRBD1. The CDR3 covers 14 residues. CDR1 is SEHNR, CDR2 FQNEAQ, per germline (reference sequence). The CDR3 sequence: CASSPRDSTYELYF. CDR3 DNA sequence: TGTGCCAGCAGCCCTCGGGACAGCACCTACGAGCTGTACTTC.

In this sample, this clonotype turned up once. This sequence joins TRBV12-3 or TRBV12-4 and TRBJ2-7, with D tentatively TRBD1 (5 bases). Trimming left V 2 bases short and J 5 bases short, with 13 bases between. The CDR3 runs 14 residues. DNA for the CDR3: TGTGCCAGCAGTTTACCTCAAGGGGCTAACGAGCAGTACTTC. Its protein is CASSLPQGANEQYF.

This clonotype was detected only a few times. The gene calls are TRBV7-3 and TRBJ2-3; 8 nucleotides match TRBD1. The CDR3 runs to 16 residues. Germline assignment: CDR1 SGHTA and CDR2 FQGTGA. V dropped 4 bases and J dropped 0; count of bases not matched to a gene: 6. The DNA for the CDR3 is TGTGCCAGCAGCTCTTCTTACAGGGGGAGCACAGATACGCAGTATTTT. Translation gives CASSSSYRGSTDTQYF.

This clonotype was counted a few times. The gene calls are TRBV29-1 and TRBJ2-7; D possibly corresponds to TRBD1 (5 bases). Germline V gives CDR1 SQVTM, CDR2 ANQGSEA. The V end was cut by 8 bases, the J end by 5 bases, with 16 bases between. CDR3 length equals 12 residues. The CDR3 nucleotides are TGCAGCCTTGGAGACAGTTTCCACGAGCAGTACTTC. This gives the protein CSLGDSFHEQYF.

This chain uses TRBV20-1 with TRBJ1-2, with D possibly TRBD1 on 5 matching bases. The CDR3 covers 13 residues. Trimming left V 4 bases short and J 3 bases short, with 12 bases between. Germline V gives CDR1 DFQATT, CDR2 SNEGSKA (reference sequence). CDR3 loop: CSATSGGDYGYTF. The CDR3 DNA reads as TGCAGTGCTACCTCGGGGGGGGACTATGGCTACACCTTC.

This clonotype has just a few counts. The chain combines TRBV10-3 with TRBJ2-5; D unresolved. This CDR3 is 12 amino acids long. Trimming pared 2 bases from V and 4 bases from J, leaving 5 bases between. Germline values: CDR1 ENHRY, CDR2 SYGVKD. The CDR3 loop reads CAISEVRETQYF. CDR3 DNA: TGTGCCATCAGTGAGGTTCGAGAGACCCAGTACTTC.

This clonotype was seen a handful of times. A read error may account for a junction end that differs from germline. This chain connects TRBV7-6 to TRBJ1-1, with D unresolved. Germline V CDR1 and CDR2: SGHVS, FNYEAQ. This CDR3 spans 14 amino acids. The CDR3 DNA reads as TGTGCCAGCGGGCGGACGCTGGAGAACGCTGAAGCTTTCTTT. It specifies CASGRTLENAEAFF.

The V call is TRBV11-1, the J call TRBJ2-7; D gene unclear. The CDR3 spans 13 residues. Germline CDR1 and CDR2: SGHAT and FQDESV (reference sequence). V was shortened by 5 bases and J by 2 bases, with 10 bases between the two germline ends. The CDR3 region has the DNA TGTGCCAGCAGCCCCATTGGCACCTACGAGCAGTACTTC. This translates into CASSPIGTYEQYF. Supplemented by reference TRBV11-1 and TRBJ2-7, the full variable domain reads EAEVAQSPRYKITEKSQAVAFWCDPISGHATLYWYRQILGQGPELLVQFQDESVVDDSQLPKDRFSAERLKGVDSTLKIQPAELGDSAMYLCASSPIGTYEQYFGPGTRLTVT.

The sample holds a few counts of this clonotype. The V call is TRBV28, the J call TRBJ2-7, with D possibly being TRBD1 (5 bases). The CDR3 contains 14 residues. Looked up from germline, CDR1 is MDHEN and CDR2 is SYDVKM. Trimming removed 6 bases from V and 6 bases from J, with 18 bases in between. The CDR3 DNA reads TGTGCCAGCAGCCTGGGGCCCCTGAGAGGCGAGCAGTACTTC. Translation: CASSLGPLRGEQYF.

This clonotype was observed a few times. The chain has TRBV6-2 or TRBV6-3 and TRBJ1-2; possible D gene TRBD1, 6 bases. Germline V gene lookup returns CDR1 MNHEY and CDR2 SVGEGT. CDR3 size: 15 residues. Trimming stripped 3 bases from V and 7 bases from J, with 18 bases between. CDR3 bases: TGTGCCAGCAGTTATGAGAACGTAGGGGGACGTGGCTACACCTTC. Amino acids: CASSYENVGGRGYTF.

Here the CDR3 reads CASSFREEETQYF. DNA for the CDR3: TGTGCCAGCAGCTTTAGGGAGGAAGAGACCCAGTACTTC. The genes are TRBV7-3 and TRBJ2-5; a possible D gene is TRBD2 (6 bases). V dropped 3 bases and J dropped 3 bases, with 8 bases sitting between them. The CDR3 is made up of 13 amino acids. Germline CDR1 and CDR2: SGHTA and FQGTGA.

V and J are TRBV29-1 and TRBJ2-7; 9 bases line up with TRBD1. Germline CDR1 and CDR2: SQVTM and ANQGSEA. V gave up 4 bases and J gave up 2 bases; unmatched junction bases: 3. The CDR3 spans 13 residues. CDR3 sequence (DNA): TGCAGCGTTGCGACAGGGGGGGCCTACGAGCAGTACTTC. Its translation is CSVATGGAYEQYF.

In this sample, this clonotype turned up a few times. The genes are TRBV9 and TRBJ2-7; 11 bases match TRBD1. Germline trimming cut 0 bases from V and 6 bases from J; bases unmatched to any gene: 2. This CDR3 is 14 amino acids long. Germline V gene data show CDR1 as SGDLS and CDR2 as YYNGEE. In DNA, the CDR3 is TGTGCCAGCAGCGTAGACGGGACAGGGGGCGAGCAGTACTTC. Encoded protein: CASSVDGTGGEQYF.

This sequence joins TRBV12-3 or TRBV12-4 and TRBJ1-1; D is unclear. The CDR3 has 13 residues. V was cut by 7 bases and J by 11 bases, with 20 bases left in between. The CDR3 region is CASTLSRSFDAFF. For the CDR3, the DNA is TGTGCCAGCACCTTGTCGAGGAGCTTTGACGCTTTCTTT.

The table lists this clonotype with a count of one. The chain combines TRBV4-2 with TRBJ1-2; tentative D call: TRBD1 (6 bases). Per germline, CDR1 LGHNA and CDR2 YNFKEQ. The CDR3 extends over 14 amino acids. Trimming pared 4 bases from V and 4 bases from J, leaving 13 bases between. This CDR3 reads CASSREGDIYGYTF. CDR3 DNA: TGTGCCAGCAGCCGGGAGGGGGACATCTATGGCTACACCTTC.